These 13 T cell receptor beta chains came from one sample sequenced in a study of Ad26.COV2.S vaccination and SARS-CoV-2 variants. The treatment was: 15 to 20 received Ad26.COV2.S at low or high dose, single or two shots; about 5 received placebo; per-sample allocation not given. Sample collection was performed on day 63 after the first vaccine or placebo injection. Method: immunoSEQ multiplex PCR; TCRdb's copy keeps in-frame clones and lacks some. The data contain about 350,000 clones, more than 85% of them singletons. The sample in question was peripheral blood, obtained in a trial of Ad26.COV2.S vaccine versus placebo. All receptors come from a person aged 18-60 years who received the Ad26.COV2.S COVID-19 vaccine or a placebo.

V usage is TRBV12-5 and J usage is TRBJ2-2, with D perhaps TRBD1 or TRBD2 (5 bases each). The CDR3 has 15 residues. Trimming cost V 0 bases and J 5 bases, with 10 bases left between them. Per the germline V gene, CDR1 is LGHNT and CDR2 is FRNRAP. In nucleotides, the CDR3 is TGTGCTAGTGGTTTGGTACTTGGGGGTACCGGGGAGCTGTTTTTT. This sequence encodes CASGLVLGGTGELFF.

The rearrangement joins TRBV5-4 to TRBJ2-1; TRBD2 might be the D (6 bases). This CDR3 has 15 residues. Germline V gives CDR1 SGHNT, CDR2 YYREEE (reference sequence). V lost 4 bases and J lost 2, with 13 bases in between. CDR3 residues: CASSMAGTAYNEQFF. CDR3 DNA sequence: TGTGCCAGCAGCATGGCGGGGACGGCCTACAATGAGCAGTTCTTC.

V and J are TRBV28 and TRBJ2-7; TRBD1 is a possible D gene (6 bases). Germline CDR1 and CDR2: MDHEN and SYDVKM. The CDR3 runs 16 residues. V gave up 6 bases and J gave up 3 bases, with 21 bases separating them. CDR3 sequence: CASRDTGYMGLYEQYF. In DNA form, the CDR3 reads TGTGCCAGCAGGGATACAGGGTACATGGGCCTCTACGAGCAGTACTTC.

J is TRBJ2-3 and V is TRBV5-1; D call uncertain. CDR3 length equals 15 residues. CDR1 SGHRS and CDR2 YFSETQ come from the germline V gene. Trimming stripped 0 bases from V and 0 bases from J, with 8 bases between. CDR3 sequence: CASSLVAESTDTQYF. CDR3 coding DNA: TGCGCCAGCAGCTTGGTGGCGGAGAGCACAGATACGCAGTATTTT.

The CDR3 nucleotides read TGTGCCAGCAGCTTAGCCCCAGGGGGCGAAGGCAATCAGCCCCAGCATTTT. Translating gives CASSLAPGGEGNQPQHF. This sequence joins TRBV7-2 and TRBJ1-5; 8 bases agree with TRBD1. J was trimmed by 2 bases and V by 0 bases; bases with no gene match: 6. This CDR3 spans 17 amino acids. Germline loops: CDR1 SGHTA, CDR2 FQGNSA.

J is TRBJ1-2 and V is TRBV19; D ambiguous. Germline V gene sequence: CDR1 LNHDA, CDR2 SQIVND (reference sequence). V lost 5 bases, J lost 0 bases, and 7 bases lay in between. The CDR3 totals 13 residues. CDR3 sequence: CASSGRTNYGYTF. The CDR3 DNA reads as TGTGCCAGTAGTGGGCGAACTAACTATGGCTACACCTTC.

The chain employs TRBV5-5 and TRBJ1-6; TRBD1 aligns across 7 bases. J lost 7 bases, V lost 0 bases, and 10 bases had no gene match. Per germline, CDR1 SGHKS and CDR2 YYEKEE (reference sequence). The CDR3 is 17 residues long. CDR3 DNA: TGTGCCAGCAGCTTGGGGCCCCTAAGGGGGCGGAATTCACCCCTCCACTTT. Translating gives CASSLGPLRGRNSPLHF.

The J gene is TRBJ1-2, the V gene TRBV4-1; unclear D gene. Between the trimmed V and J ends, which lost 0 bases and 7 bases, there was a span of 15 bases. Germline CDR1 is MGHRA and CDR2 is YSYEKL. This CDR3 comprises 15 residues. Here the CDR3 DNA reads TGCGCCAGCAGCCAAGAGCATTTAGGAGGAGGTGGCTACACCTTC. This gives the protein CASSQEHLGGGGYTF.

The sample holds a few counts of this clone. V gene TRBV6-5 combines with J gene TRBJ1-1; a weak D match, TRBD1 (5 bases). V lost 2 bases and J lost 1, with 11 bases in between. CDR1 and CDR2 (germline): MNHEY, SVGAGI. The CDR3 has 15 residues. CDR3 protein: CASSYNLGENTEAFF. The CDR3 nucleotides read TGTGCCAGCAGTTACAACCTAGGGGAGAACACTGAAGCTTTCTTT.

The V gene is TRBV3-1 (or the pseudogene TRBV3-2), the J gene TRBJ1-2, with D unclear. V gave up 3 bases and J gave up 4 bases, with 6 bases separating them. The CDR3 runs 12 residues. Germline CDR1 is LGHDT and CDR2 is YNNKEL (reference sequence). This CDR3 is CASSQSVYGYTF. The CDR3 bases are TGTGCCAGCAGCCAGTCAGTCTATGGCTACACCTTC.

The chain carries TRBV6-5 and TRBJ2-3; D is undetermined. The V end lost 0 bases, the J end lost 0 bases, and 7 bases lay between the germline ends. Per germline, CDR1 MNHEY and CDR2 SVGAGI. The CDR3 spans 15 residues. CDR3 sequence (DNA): TGTGCCAGCAGTTACTCACTACCTAGCACAGATACGCAGTATTTT. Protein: CASSYSLPSTDTQYF.

DNA of the CDR3: TGCGCCAGCAGATTAGCGGGAGAGGGGGCAGATACGCAGTATTTT. Its translation: CASRLAGEGADTQYF. This chain uses TRBV5-1 with TRBJ2-3; 9 bases match TRBD2. The CDR3 spans 15 residues. The germline V gene encodes CDR1 SGHRS and CDR2 YFSETQ. With 5 bases clipped from V and 4 bases from J, the junction kept 8 bases outside the gene matches. Full variable domain (remainder filled in from reference TRBV5-1 and TRBJ2-3): KAGVTQTPRYLIKTRGQQVTLSCSPISGHRSVSWYQQTPGQGLQFLFEYFSETQRNKGNFPGRFSGRQFSNSRSEMNVSTLELGDSALYLCASRLAGEGADTQYFGPGTRLTVL.

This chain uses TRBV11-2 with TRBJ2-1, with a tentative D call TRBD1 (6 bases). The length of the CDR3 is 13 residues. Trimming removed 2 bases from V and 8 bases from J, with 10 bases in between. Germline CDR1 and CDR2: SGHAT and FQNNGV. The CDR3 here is CASSLHRGYEQFF. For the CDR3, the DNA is TGTGCCAGCAGCTTACATAGGGGGTATGAGCAGTTCTTC.